These T cell receptor beta chains were read from a single sample in a study of cytotoxic CD8 clonotypes in ibrutinib-treated CLL. Data came from immunoSEQ multiplex PCR; TCRdb stores just in-frame clones and leaves some out. The table shows roughly 220,000 clones, with about four fifths occurring only once. Source: PBMCs, taken after 12 months of ibrutinib treatment. Source of these receptors: a human donor with chronic lymphocytic leukemia. The conserved cysteine and the conserved F or W are not part of the CDR3 here. The order of the fields is V gene, J gene, CDR3 protein.

V gene: TRBV15
J gene: TRBJ2-3
CDR3 protein: ATKQGTTDTQY

V gene: TRBV5-1
J gene: TRBJ2-7
CDR3 protein: ASSLAAEVYEQY

V gene: TRBV9
J gene: TRBJ2-3
CDR3 protein: ASSAGGGPDTQY

V gene: TRBV7-6
J gene: TRBJ2-5
CDR3 protein: ASSRQGAETQY

V gene: TRBV5-1
J gene: TRBJ1-4
CDR3 protein: ASSVQWANEKLF

V gene: TRBV25-1
J gene: TRBJ1-2
CDR3 protein: ASSEYGSEGYT

V gene: TRBV25-1
J gene: TRBJ1-2
CDR3 protein: ASSGGGLTERT

V gene: TRBV6-5
J gene: TRBJ2-2
CDR3 protein: ASSYLGLAPGELF

V gene: TRBV5-1
J gene: TRBJ2-1
CDR3 protein: ASSLGMVSSYNEQF

V gene: TRBV6-1
J gene: TRBJ1-2
CDR3 protein: ASTPFRAANYGYT

V gene: TRBV28
J gene: TRBJ2-3
CDR3 protein: ASSLGGAFTGEQY

V gene: TRBV25-1
J gene: TRBJ1-2
CDR3 protein: ASSESSPGGGSYT

V gene: TRBV27
J gene: TRBJ2-7
CDR3 protein: ASSSLGLGFREY

V gene: TRBV2
J gene: TRBJ2-3
CDR3 protein: ASTMGRITDTQY

V gene: TRBV18
J gene: TRBJ2-1
CDR3 protein: ASSPRLAGLSNEQF

V gene: TRBV5-1
J gene: TRBJ1-5
CDR3 protein: ASSDGTGNSNQPQH

V gene: TRBV28
J gene: TRBJ2-3
CDR3 protein: ASSRPASADTQY

V gene: TRBV5-4
J gene: TRBJ2-5
CDR3 protein: ASSLSGRGKETQY

V gene: TRBV2
J gene: TRBJ2-7
CDR3 protein: ASSLRTTSYEQY

V gene: TRBV6-1
J gene: TRBJ2-3
CDR3 protein: ASMTDLGPDTQY

V gene: TRBV10-3
J gene: TRBJ2-2
CDR3 protein: AARGGGRDTGELF

V gene: TRBV19
J gene: TRBJ2-5
CDR3 protein: ASSINLPGGKTQY

V gene: TRBV7-3
J gene: TRBJ2-7
CDR3 protein: ASSLTGGPRDEQY

V gene: TRBV18
J gene: TRBJ2-7
CDR3 protein: ASSPGTASRNEQY

V gene: TRBV4-1
J gene: TRBJ2-5
CDR3 protein: ASSQVRAIRETQY

V gene: TRBV27
J gene: TRBJ2-6
CDR3 protein: ASSWTGSGANVLT

V gene: TRBV7-2
J gene: TRBJ1-4
CDR3 protein: ASSFWGPPTNEKLF

V gene: TRBV6-1
J gene: TRBJ2-7
CDR3 protein: ASSEAGGEQY